This TCR beta chain was retrieved from a study of identical twins. TCRdb re-analysed the 5' RACE reads in MiXCR, keeping a single row per CDR3 protein. This table holds 500,000 to 600,000 distinct CDR3 sequences, roughly 21% found once. This CDR3 spans 18 amino acids. The germline V gene encodes CDR1 LGHDT and CDR2 YNNKEL (reference sequence). Trimming took 2 bases from V and 7 from J, leaving 23 bases between them. These same records also appear under a second study, on T cells expressing NK-cell markers. Turning to that study: Serological testing identified most of the eight sequenced donors as HCMV-seropositive and one as seronegative. In a handful of donors, dominant clonotypes made up roughly 25-60.1% of CD3+CD56-NKG2C+ cells.

This receptor was obtained from a woman between 18 and 30 years old in good health. The sample comprised CD4+ T cells sorted from blood. The chain couples TRBV3-1 to TRBJ2-2; D perhaps matches TRBD2 (8 bases). The CDR3 region has the DNA TGTGCCAGCAGCCAATCATACGCCGGTAGCGGGACAGTCGGGGAGCTGTTTTTT. Protein: CASSQSYAGSGTVGELFF.